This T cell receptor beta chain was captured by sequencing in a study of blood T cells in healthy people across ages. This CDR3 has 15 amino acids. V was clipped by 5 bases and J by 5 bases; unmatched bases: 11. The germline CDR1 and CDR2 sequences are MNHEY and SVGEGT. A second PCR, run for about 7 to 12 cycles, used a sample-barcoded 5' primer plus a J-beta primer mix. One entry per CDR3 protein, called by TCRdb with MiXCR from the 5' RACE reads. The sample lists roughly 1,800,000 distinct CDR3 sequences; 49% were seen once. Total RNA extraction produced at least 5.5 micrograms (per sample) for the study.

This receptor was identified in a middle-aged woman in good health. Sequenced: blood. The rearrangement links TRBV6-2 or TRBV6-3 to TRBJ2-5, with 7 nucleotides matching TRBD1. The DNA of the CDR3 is TGTGCCAGCAGTAGGGACCGCAGGGGACAGGAGACCCAGTACTTC. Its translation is CASSRDRRGQETQYF.